This T cell receptor beta chain was observed in a study of cytomegalovirus exposure and HLA in healthy donors. CDR3 length: 16 residues. Looked up from germline, CDR1 is SGHNT and CDR2 is YYREEE (reference sequence). The V segment lost 4 bases and the J segment 4 bases; nucleotides outside the gene matches: 12. Primers included in the PCR were 60 Vbeta and 13 Jbeta primers. Profiled with immunoSEQ multiplex PCR; TCRdb holds only in-frame clones, not every one. The sample totals about 130,000 clones. Input material: PBMCs. The receptor comes from a man younger than 35 in good health and CMV-seronegative. The gene calls are TRBV5-4 and TRBJ2-5; TRBD2 matches 8 bases. The CDR3 here is CASSRPGLEFRETQYF. CDR3 in DNA: TGTGCCAGCAGCCGCCCGGGACTAGAATTTCGAGAGACCCAGTACTTC.